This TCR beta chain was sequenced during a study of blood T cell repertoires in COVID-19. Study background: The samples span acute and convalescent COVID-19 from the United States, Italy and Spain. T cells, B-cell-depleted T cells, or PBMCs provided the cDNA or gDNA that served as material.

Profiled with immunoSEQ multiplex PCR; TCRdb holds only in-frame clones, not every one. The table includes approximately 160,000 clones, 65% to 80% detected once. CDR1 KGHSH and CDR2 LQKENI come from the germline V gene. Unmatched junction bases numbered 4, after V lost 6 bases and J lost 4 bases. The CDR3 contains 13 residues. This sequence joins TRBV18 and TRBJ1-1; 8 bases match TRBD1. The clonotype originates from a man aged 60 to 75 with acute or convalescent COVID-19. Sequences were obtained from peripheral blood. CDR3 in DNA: TGTGCCAGCTCTAGGACAGGGCTCACTGAAGCTTTCTTT. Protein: CASSRTGLTEAFF.